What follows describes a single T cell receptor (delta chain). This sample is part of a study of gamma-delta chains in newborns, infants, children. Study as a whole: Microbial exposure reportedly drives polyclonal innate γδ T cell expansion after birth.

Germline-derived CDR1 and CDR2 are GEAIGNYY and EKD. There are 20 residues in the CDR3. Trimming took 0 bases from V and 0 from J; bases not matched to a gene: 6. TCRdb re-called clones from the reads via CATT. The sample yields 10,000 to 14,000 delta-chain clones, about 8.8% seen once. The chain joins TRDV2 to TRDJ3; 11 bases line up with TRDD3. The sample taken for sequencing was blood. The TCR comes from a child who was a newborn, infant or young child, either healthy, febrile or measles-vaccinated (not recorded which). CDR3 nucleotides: TGTGCCTGTGACACCGCTGGGGGATACTCTAGCTCCTGGGACACCCGACAGATGTTTTTC. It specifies CACDTAGGYSSSWDTRQMFF.